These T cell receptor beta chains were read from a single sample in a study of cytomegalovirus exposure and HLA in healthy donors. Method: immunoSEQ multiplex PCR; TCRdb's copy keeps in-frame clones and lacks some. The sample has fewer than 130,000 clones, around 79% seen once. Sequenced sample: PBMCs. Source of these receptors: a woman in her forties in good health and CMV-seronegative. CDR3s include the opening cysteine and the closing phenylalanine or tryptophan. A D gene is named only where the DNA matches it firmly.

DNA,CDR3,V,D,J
TGCAGCGCCGCACCCAACGGGGGGACTTCCTACGAGCAGTACTTC,CSAAPNGGTSYEQYF,TRBV29-1,TRBD2,TRBJ2-7
TGTGCCAGCAGTGGTTCGCGGGGCGCGGGTAACAATGAGCAGTTCTTC,CASSGSRGAGNNEQFF,TRBV2,-,TRBJ2-1
TGTGCCAGCAGCTCAACCGGGACAGACACCGGGGAGCTGTTTTTT,CASSSTGTDTGELFF,TRBV11-3,TRBD1,TRBJ2-2
TGTGCCAGTAGTCCAAGAGGGAACTACGAGCAGTACTTC,CASSPRGNYEQYF,TRBV19,-,TRBJ2-7
TGTGCCAGCAGCCGACAGGGGACTGGGGCCAACGTCCTGACTTTC,CASSRQGTGANVLTF,TRBV14,TRBD1,TRBJ2-6
TGTGCCAGCAGCTTAGATCAGGGCCGAAGCTCTGGGGCCAACGTCCTGACTTTC,CASSLDQGRSSGANVLTF,TRBV7-2,-,TRBJ2-6
TGTGCCAGCAGTGCTCCGGGGGCCTACGAGCAGTACTTC,CASSAPGAYEQYF,TRBV25-1,-,TRBJ2-7
TGTGCCAGCACCCGACCAGGATCCCCCTACAATGAGCAGTTCTTC,CASTRPGSPYNEQFF,TRBV27,-,TRBJ2-1
TGTGCCACCAGCATCAGCAGCGGGGGATTGGAGACCCAGTACTTC,CATSISSGGLETQYF,TRBV15,TRBD2,TRBJ2-5
TGTGCCAGCACAGGGACAGGGAACAATCAGCCCCAGCATTTT,CASTGTGNNQPQHF,TRBV2,TRBD1,TRBJ1-5
TGTGCCAGCAGTGCCCTTTCCCGGGTCGGAAACACCATATATTTT,CASSALSRVGNTIYF,TRBV25-1,-,TRBJ1-3